This TCR beta chain appears in the sequencing data of a study of human T cells and chemical hapten exposure. Study overall: The study sensitized with 2% DPC on an approximately 2 cm by approximately 2 cm patch of upper inner arm skin. Study results and caveats: Controls had significantly fewer large CDR3 similarity clusters than were formed by expanded TCRs.

TCRdb fed the RACE reads into MiXCR, producing one record per CDR3 protein. The sample lists around 50,000 distinct CDR3 sequences; 9.5% to 10% were seen once. The CDR3 has 15 amino acids. CDR1 DFQATT and CDR2 SNEGSKA come from the germline V gene (reference sequence). The V segment lost 4 bases and the J segment 3 bases; nucleotides outside the gene matches: 3. Described time point: patch test 2, 6 weeks after DPC sensitization. Noted treatment: therapeutic diphenylcyclopropenone sensitization with weekly scalp DPC. Sample donors consisted of patients with alopecia, aged 18 to 70 years, who were suitable for DPC. The table lists this clonotype with a few counts. Antigen specificity is unknown.

This chain connects TRBV20-1 to TRBJ2-1; 13 nucleotides line up with TRBD2. The source is a woman between 50 and 59 years old with alopecia areata. Some clones in this sample may be carry-over from other donors' samples. Sample: whole blood, taken in connection with sensitization to the hapten diphenylcyclopropenone (DPC). CDR3 nucleotide sequence: TGCAGTGCTACAAGACTAGCGGGAGGCTACAATGAGCAGTTCTTC. Protein sequence: CSATRLAGGYNEQFF.